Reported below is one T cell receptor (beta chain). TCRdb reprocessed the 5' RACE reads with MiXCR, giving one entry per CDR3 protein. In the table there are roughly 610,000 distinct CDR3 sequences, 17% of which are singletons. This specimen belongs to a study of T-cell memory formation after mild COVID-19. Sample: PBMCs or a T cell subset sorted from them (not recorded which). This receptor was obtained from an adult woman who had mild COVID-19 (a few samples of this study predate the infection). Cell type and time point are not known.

Written as DNA, the CDR3 is TGCAGTGCTAGCAGTCCCGGACTAGCGGGAATCAAAAGCTCCTACAATGAGCAGTTCTTC. Translating it yields CSASSPGLAGIKSSYNEQFF. J is TRBJ2-1 and V is TRBV20-1; 12 nucleotides align to TRBD2. CDR1 is DFQATT and CDR2 is SNEGSKA in the germline V gene (reference sequence). Trimming removed 3 bases from V and 0 bases from J; junction bases left unmatched: 15. The CDR3 covers 20 residues.